This TCR beta chain was recovered during a study of OX40 agonist ivuxolimab in advanced cancers. Study-wide results and limits: There were, on average, more expanded clones in CD8+ T cells than in CD4+.

The repertoire was sequenced with immunoSEQ multiplex PCR; TCRdb's copy has only in-frame clones and lacks some. The sample lists 130,000 or so clones, over 75% occurring once. Germline V CDR1 and CDR2: ENHRY, SYGVKD. V was pared by 4 bases and J by 2 bases, with 14 bases between. The CDR3 is 16 amino acids. A word on this clone: Its cognate antigen is unknown.

J is TRBJ2-2 and V is TRBV10-3; D tentatively fits TRBD1 or TRBD2 (5 bases each). This sequence was found in an adult with an advanced solid tumor such as melanoma, head and neck, liver or kidney cancer. The material was CD4+ or CD8+ T cells sorted from blood, obtained in a trial of the OX40 agonist ivuxolimab. The CDR3 coding sequence is TGTGCCATCAGTGGAGGGGCCAGGAGCAACACCGGGGAGCTGTTTTTT. Translated, it gives CAISGGARSNTGELFF.